This entry concerns a single TCR beta chain. This clone came up once. Its antigen remains undetermined. One base away there is no much larger clone; base qualities are not given. This sample is drawn from a study of blood T cell repertoires in COVID-19 (dated by TCRdb to the early 2020s). As for the study more broadly: Collaborator samples came from the United States, Italy and Spain and covered acute and convalescent phases of COVID-19. Samples were obtained from the ongoing ImmuneRACE study (first 160 participants) and from over a thousand subjects provided by 6 global collaborators. Where available, HLA class I and class II types were obtained from metadata supplied by the sample provider rather than from assay-based typing. Nearly every sample came with metadata listing a de-identified subject ID, COVID-19 status, age in years and sex. The material from the prospective study consisted of cDNA or gDNA derived from T cells, B-cell-depleted T cells, or PBMCs. The repertoires were released in a freely available public database intended as a resource for research on the immune response to SARS-CoV-2. Subjects who had been exposed to COVID-19, were actively infected with it, or had recovered from it provided the deeply sampled blood TCRbeta repertoires that made up the dataset.

What the research found in general, with its limitations: The amount of clinical and demographic metadata varied by source and participant and was provided uncurated.

TCRbeta CDR3 regions were amplified from genomic DNA by means of the immunoSEQ Assay, a bias-controlled multiplex PCR. Turning to the authors' computational methods: Nucleated cell counts per sample were estimated from amplification of reference gene primers within the assay. To quantify the absolute abundance of each unique TCRbeta CDR3 rearrangement, sequence reads were collapsed and filtered. For each sample, productive Simpson clonality was calculated as the square root of Simpson's diversity index over productive rearrangements. The table comes from immuneACCESS by way of TCRdb, which keeps in-frame sequences with V and J called. Part of the clones is missing from these tables; in studies checked, under half for an unresolved V gene and the rest for unknown reasons. V, J and clone size derive from that table, while D and trimming were established from the DNA sequence. This sample lists more than 100,000 clones; about 86% were detected once. The leading ten clones occupy 2.4% of the sample.

Enrolling through a virtual design, the prospective study's participants ranged in age from roughly 18 to 95 years and lived across roughly 23 United States geographic areas. To assign participants to cohorts, the prospective study relied on clinical history that participants themselves reported in a screening survey and a study questionnaire. Each participant in the prospective study had whole blood, serum and a nasopharyngeal or oropharyngeal swab collected by mobile phlebotomists. Participants in the prospective study had the option to provide additional blood draws and questionnaires over an approximately 2-month period. Before DNA extraction, blood samples from the prospective study were shipped at room temperature or frozen. The junction carries 12 bases between V and J, which are trimmed by 6 bases and 0 bases respectively. Via the germline V gene, CDR1 is MNHEY and CDR2 SVGAGI. Spanning cysteine to phenylalanine, the CDR3 consists of 15 amino acids. The read is trimmed to its CDR3 DNA, 45 bases read in frame from base 1.

The V and J genes are TRBV6-5 and TRBJ1-3, and possibly TRBD1, on 5 matching bases. The source of this sequence is a man aged 35-49 years with acute COVID-19. Sequenced: PBMCs or T cells enriched from blood (not recorded which). The CDR3 reads CASRQTGDSGNTIYF. DNA sequence: TGTGCCAGCAGGCAAACAGGCGACTCTGGAAACACCATATATTTT.